The TCR beta chain under discussion was sequenced for a study of vaccination and CD4 T cells after COVID-19. With regard to this clonotype: Its specificity is unknown. Compared with germline, one end of the junction differs, possibly owing to a read error.

Cultured CD4+ T cell DNA underwent sequencing with the Oncomine TCR Beta short-read assay. TCRdb used MiXCR to reprocess the PCR reads, holding one entry per CDR3 protein. The sample shows around 23,000 distinct CDR3 sequences, around 40% of them seen only once. This CDR3 is 14 amino acids long. Germline-derived CDR1 and CDR2 are SGHTA and FQGTGA. The time point: late sampling 161 to 241 days after vaccination in three convalescent patients. Sample treatment: approximately 9-day PBMC culture with coronavirus spike peptide pools or control peptides (ViraFEST assay). Sequencing used CD4+ T cells from blood, cultured in vitro, obtained about 7 months after SARS-CoV-2 vaccination. The sequence came from a human donor who had recovered from COVID-19. This sequence joins TRBV7-3 and TRBJ1-1; possibly TRBD1 for D (6 bases). The CDR3 nucleotides are TGTGCCAGCAGCTTAGGACAGATGAACACTGAAGCTTCCTTT. Protein product: CASSLGQMNTEASF.